This section outlines one T cell receptor beta chain sequence together with its context. Its target is unknown. This entry belongs to a study of T cell responses to AZD1222 COVID-19 vaccine. Study information: Some second doses came at about 4 weeks and others at about 12 weeks; these were pooled. Study-wide findings and caveats: Sampling captured repertoires only after the peak T cell response. Spike-specific TCR repertoires showed rising breadth and depth after two AZD1222 doses.

Trimming removed 8 bases from V and 3 bases from J; junction bases left unmatched: 10. Germline CDR1 is MNHNY and CDR2 is SVGAGI (reference sequence). The CDR3 contains 15 residues. The data were produced by immunoSEQ multiplex PCR, yet TCRdb's version contains in-frame clones alone and is incomplete. Among tens of thousands of clones listed, about nine tenths were seen once. This receptor was taken from an adult in good health. Specimen: peripheral blood, collected on day 0 of AZD1222 vaccination. The chain is built from TRBV6-6 and TRBJ2-1; TRBD1 matches at 7 bases. The CDR3 reads CASRPWDSRYNEQFF. In nucleotides, the CDR3 is TGTGCCAGCCGGCCTTGGGACAGCCGCTACAATGAGCAGTTCTTC.